This is a list of T cell receptor beta chains from one sample in a study of T cells after yellow fever vaccination. TCRdb passed the 5' RACE reads through MiXCR, listing each CDR3 protein once. The data hold more than 450,000 distinct CDR3 sequences, with 20% to 25% observed a single time. Sequences were derived from PBMCs, sampled approximately 20 days after the first yellow fever vaccination. These receptors came from a man younger than 30 who received the YFV17D yellow fever vaccine. CDR3s include the opening cysteine and the closing phenylalanine or tryptophan. D genes are given only for firm matches. The size of a clone is reported for some rows only, either as once, few or many, or as a class for expanded clones.

J	V	D	size	length	CDR3	DNA
TRBJ2-5	TRBV12-2	-	-	17	CASRLVGTSGGPETQYF	TGTGCAAGTCGCTTAGTGGGGACTAGCGGGGGGCCGGAGACCCAGTACTTC
TRBJ2-2	TRBV24-1	TRBD2	few	16	CATSDGASGAPGELFF	TGTGCCACCAGTGATGGAGCTAGCGGGGCCCCCGGGGAGCTGTTTTTT
TRBJ2-1	TRBV4-3	-	-	15	CASSQGGGTDNEQFF	TGCGCCAGCAGTCAGGGGGGAGGGACAGATAATGAGCAGTTCTTC
TRBJ1-3	TRBV7-9	-	-	15	CASSLDPGTGNTIYF	TGTGCCAGCAGCTTAGACCCCGGGACTGGAAACACCATATATTTT
TRBJ1-2	TRBV6-5	-	-	16	CASSYGGRTAHYGYTF	TGTGCCAGCAGTTACGGGGGTCGGACAGCACACTATGGCTACACCTTC
TRBJ2-5	TRBV5-1	-	-	16	CASSTEGNLAWETQYF	TGCGCCAGCAGCACGGAGGGAAATCTTGCATGGGAGACCCAGTACTTC
TRBJ1-4	TRBV15	-	few	15	CATSKGSANNEKLFF	TGTGCCACCAGCAAGGGCTCCGCTAATAATGAAAAACTGTTTTTT
TRBJ2-3	TRBV7-8	TRBD2	-	15	CASSLPLAGADTQYF	TGTGCCAGCAGCTTACCCCTAGCGGGGGCGGATACGCAGTATTTT
TRBJ2-1	TRBV20-1	-	many	11	CSARPRREQFF	TGCAGTGCACGACCCCGCAGGGAGCAGTTCTTC
TRBJ2-5	TRBV19	TRBD2	-	15	CASSIGGLVQETQYF	TGTGCCAGTAGTATCGGTGGACTAGTGCAAGAGACCCAGTACTTC
TRBJ1-1	TRBV10-3	-	-	13	CAISDIRNTEAFF	TGTGCCATCAGTGACATAAGGAACACTGAAGCTTTCTTT
TRBJ1-1	TRBV7-3	TRBD1	-	16	CASSKGARALKTEAFF	TGTGCCTCCAGCAAGGGGGCAAGGGCTTTAAAAACTGAAGCTTTCTTT
TRBJ2-2	TRBV4-3	-	-	15	CASSQESVGTGELFF	TGCGCCAGCAGCCAAGAGTCGGTGGGCACCGGGGAGCTGTTTTTT
TRBJ1-1	TRBV6-9	-	-	17	CASSPSVGQHMNTEAFF	TGTGCCAGCAGTCCCTCGGTGGGACAACACATGAACACTGAAGCTTTCTTT
TRBJ2-5	TRBV5-1	TRBD2	few	14	CASRVAGNQETQYF	TGCGCCAGCAGAGTAGCGGGGAACCAAGAGACCCAGTACTTC
TRBJ1-1	TRBV9	-	once	15	CASSFAPTQNTEAFF	TGTGCCAGCAGCTTCGCTCCCACACAGAACACTGAAGCTTTCTTT
TRBJ2-1	TRBV4-3	TRBD1	-	14	CASSHVQGPGEQFF	TGCGCCAGCAGCCATGTACAGGGGCCTGGTGAGCAGTTCTTC
TRBJ2-7	TRBV12-3/TRBV12-4	TRBD1	-	14	CASSLAGQSYEQYF	TGTGCCAGCAGTTTAGCGGGACAGAGCTACGAGCAGTACTTC
TRBJ1-2	TRBV6-5	-	few	15	CASSYADRLRYGYTF	TGTGCCAGCAGTTACGCCGACAGGCTTCGGTATGGCTACACCTTC
TRBJ1-1	TRBV4-3	TRBD1	few	15	CASSRIRTGNTEAFF	TGCGCCAGCAGCCGGATAAGGACAGGAAACACTGAAGCTTTCTTT
TRBJ1-5	TRBV5-1	-	-	15	CASSLGPQSNQPQHF	TGCGCCAGCAGCTTGGGACCGCAGAGCAATCAGCCCCAGCATTTT
TRBJ2-3	TRBV29-1	TRBD1	few	12	CSAGTGVDTQYF	TGCAGCGCTGGGACAGGGGTAGATACGCAGTATTTT
TRBJ1-4	TRBV7-2	-	-	13	CASSLSLDEKLFF	TGTGCCAGCAGCTTGTCCCTTGATGAAAAACTGTTTTTT
TRBJ1-2	TRBV20-1	-	once	16	CSARDRSQVYNYGYTF	TGCAGTGCTAGAGATCGGAGTCAGGTCTATAACTATGGCTACACCTTC
TRBJ2-5	TRBV20-1	TRBD2	-	15	CSARDSGGASETQYF	TGCAGTGCTAGAGATTCCGGGGGGGCCTCGGAGACCCAGTACTTC
TRBJ2-1	TRBV7-3	TRBD2	few	17	CASSLTGTSGGGNEQFF	TGTGCCAGCAGCTTAACCGGGACTAGCGGGGGGGGGAATGAGCAGTTCTTC
TRBJ2-6	TRBV7-8	-	many	14	CASSPFSGANVLTF	TGTGCCAGCAGTCCCTTCTCTGGGGCCAACGTCCTGACTTTC
TRBJ2-1	TRBV7-2	TRBD1	few	14	CASRQGGSYNEQFF	TGTGCCAGCAGGCAAGGGGGCAGCTACAATGAGCAGTTCTTC
TRBJ1-1	TRBV5-5	-	few	17	CASSLGGGMRENTEAFF	TGTGCCAGCAGCTTGGGCGGGGGCATGAGGGAGAACACTGAAGCTTTCTTT